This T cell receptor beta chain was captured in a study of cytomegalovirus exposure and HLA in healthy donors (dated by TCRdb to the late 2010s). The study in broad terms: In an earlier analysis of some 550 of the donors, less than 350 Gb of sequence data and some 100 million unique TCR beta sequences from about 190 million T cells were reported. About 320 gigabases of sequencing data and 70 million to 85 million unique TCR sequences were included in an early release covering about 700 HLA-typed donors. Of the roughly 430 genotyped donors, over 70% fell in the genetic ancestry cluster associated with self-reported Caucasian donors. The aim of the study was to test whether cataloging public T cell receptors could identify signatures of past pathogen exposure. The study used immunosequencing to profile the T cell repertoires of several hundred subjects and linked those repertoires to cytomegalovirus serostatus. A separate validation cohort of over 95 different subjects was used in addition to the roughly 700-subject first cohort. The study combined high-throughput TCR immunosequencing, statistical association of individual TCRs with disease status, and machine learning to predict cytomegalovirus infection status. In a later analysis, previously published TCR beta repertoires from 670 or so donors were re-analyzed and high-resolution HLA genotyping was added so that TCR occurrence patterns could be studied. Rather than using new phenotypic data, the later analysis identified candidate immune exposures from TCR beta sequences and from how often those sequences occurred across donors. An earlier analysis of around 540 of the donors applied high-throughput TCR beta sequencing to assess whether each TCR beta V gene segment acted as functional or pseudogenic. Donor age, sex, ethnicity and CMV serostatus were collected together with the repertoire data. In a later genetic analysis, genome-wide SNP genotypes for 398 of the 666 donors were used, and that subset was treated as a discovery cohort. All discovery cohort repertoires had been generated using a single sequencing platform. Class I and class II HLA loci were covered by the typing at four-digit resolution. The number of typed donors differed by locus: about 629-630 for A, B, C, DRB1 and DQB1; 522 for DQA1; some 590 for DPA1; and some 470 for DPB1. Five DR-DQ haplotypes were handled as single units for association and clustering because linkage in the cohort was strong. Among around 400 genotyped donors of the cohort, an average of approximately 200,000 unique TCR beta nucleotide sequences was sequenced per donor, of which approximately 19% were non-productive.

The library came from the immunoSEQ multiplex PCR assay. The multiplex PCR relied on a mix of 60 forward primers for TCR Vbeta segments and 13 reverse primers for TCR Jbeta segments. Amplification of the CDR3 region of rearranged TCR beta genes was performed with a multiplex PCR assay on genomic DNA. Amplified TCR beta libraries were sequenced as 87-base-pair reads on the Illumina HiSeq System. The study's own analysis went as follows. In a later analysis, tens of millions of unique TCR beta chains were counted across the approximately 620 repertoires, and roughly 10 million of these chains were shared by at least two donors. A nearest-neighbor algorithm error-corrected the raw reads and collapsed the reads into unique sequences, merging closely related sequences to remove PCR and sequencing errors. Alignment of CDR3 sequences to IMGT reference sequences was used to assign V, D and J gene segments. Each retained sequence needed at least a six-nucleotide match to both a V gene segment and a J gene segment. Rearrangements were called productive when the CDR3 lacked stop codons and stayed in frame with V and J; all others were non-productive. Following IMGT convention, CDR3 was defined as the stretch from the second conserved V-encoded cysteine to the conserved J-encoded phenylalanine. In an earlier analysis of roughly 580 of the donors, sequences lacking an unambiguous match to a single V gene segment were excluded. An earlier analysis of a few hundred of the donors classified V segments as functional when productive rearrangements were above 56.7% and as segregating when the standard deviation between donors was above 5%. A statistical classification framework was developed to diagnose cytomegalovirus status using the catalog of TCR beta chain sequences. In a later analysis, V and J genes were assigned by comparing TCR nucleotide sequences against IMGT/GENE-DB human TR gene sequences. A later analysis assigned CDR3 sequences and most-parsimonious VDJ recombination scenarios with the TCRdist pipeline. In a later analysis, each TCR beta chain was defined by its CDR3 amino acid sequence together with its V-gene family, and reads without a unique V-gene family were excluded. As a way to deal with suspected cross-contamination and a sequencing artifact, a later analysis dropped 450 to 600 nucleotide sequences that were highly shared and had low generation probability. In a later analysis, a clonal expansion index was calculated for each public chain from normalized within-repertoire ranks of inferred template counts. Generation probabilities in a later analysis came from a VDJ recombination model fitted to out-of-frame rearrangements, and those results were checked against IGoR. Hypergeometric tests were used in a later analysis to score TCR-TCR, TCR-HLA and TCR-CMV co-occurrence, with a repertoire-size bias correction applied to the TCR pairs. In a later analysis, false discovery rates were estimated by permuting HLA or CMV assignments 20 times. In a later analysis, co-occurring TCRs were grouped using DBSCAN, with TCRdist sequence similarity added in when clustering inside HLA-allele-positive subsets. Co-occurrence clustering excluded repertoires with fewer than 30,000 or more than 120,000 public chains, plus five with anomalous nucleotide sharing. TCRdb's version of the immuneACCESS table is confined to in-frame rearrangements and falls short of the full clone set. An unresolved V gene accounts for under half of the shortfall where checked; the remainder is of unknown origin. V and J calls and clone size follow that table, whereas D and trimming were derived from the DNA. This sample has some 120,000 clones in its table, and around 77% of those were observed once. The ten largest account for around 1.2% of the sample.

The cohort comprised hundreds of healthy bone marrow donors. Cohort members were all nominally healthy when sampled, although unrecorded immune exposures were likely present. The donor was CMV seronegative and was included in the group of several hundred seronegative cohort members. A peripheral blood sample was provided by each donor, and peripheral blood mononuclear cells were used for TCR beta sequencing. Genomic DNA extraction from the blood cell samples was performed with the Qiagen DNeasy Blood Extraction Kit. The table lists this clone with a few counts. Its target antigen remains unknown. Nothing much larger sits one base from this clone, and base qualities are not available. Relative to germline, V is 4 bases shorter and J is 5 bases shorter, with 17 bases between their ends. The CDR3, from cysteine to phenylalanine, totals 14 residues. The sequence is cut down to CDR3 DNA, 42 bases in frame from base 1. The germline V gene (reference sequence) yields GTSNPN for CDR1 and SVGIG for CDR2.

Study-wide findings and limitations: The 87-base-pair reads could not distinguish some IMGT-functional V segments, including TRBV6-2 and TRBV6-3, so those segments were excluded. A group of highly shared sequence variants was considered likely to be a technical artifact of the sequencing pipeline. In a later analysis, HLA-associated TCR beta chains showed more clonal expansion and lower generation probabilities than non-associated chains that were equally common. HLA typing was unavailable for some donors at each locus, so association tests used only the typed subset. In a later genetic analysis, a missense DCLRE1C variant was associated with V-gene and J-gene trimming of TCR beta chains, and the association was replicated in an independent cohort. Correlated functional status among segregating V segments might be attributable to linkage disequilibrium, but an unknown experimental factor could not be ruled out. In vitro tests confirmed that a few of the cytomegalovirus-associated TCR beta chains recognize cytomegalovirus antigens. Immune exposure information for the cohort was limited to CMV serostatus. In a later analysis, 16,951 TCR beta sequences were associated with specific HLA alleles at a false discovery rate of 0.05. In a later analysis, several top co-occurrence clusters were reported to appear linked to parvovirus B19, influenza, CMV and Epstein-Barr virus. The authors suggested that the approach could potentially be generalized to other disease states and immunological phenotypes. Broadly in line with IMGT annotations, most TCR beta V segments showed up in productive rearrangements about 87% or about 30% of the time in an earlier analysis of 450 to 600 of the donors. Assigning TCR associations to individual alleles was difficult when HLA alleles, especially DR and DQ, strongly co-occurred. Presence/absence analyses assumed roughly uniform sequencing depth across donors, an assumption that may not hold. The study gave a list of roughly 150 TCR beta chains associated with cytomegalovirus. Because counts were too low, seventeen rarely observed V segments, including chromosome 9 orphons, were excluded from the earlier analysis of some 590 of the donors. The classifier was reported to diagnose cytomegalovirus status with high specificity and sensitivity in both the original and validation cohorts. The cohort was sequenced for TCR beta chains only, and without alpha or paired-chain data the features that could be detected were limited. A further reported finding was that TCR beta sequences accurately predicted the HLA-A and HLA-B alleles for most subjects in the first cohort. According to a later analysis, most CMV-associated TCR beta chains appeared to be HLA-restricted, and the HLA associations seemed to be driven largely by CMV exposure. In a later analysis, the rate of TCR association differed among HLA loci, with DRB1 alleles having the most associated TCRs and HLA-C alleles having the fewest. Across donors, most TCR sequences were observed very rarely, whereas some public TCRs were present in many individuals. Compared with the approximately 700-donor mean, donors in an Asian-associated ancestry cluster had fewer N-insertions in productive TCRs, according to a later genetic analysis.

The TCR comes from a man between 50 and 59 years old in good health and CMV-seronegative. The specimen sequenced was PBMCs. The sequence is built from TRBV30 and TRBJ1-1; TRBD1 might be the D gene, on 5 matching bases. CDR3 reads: CAWTKIRVGTEAFF. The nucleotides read TGTGCCTGGACCAAAATCAGGGTTGGGACTGAAGCTTTCTTT.